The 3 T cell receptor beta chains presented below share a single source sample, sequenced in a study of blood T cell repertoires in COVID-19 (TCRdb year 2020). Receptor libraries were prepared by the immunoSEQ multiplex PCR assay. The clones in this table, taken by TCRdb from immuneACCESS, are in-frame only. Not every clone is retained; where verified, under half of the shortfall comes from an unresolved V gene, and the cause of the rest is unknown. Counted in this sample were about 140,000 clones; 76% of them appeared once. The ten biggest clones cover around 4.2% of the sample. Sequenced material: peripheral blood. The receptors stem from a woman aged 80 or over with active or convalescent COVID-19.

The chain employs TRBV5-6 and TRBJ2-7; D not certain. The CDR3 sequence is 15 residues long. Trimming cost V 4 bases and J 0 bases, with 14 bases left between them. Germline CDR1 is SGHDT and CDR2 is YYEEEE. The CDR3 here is CASSKFEELSYEQYF. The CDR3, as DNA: TGTGCCAGCAGCAAATTCGAGGAGCTCTCCTACGAGCAGTACTTC.

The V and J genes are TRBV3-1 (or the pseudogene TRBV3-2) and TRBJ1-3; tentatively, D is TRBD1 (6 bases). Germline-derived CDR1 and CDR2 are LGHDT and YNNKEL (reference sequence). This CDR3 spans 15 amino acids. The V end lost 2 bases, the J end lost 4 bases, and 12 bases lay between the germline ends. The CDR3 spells CASSQTHDRGNTIYF. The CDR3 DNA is TGTGCCAGCAGCCAAACCCATGACAGGGGAAACACCATATATTTT.

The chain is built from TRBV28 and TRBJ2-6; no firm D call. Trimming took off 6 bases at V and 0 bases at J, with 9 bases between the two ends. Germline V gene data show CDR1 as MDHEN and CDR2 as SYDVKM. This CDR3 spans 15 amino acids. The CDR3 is CASSLPGSGANVLTF. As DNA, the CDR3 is TGTGCCAGCAGCCTCCCGGGCTCTGGGGCCAACGTCCTGACTTTC.